These 20 T cell receptor beta chains share one sample of origin, sequenced in a study of blood T cell repertoires in COVID-19. Method: immunoSEQ multiplex PCR; TCRdb's copy keeps in-frame clones and lacks some. The sample records some 360,000 clones, 89% being singletons. The specimen sequenced was peripheral blood. The receptors here all came from a woman aged 55-75 years with COVID-19, enrolled during active disease.

The V and J genes are TRBV2 and TRBJ2-7; 10 positions match TRBD2. Looked up from germline, CDR1 is SNHLY and CDR2 is FYNNEI. V lost 8 bases to trimming and J lost 7 bases; unmatched junction nucleotides: 11. This CDR3 has 14 amino acids. The CDR3: CASGGTSSGGEQYF. For the CDR3, the DNA is TGTGCCAGCGGAGGGACGTCTAGCGGGGGAGAGCAGTACTTC.

The chain carries TRBV14 and TRBJ1-4; no firm D call. Trimming stripped 1 base from V and 2 bases from J, with 5 bases between. The V gene's germline CDR1 is SGHDN and CDR2 FVKESK. CDR3 length: 14 residues. The CDR3 region is CASSQVGTNEKLFF. Written as DNA, the CDR3 is TGTGCCAGCAGCCAAGTCGGGACTAATGAAAAACTGTTTTTT.

The CDR3 nucleotides read TGTGCCAGCAGTCTGACAGGGAGTCAGCCCCAGCATTTT. Translation gives CASSLTGSQPQHF. The chain uses TRBV2 and TRBJ1-5, with 7 positions matching TRBD1. The V gene end was trimmed by 5 bases and the J gene end by 6 bases; junction bases not matched to a gene: 4. Germline CDR1 and CDR2: SNHLY and FYNNEI. CDR3 length: 13 amino acids. Full variable domain (outside the CDR3, taken from reference TRBV2 and TRBJ1-5): EPEVTQTPSHQVTQMGQEVILRCVPISNHLYFYWYRQILGQKVEFLVSFYNNEISEKSEIFDDQFSVERPDGSNFTLKIRSTKLEDSAMYFCASSLTGSQPQHFGDGTRLSIL.

The CDR3 reads CASSPQGDSNQPQHF. The CDR3 DNA reads TGCGCCAGCAGCCCCCAGGGGGATAGCAATCAGCCCCAGCATTTT. The chain is built from TRBV5-1 and TRBJ1-5; TRBD1 aligns across 7 bases. With V trimmed by 4 bases and J by 0 bases, 4 bases remained unmatched. Germline V gene sequence: CDR1 SGHRS, CDR2 YFSETQ. The CDR3 is 15 amino acids.

This CDR3 reads CASSISGTGWKTQYF. The CDR3 nucleotides are TGTGCCAGTAGTATATCAGGGACAGGGTGGAAGACCCAGTACTTC. V is TRBV19 and J is TRBJ2-5; the match to TRBD1 covers 9 bases. CDR1 LNHDA and CDR2 SQIVND come from the germline V gene (reference sequence). V shed 2 bases, J shed 6 bases, and the junction held 7 bases outside the gene matches. This CDR3 region has 15 residues.

This clone was observed a single time. The chain combines TRBV9 with TRBJ1-5; 7 nucleotides line up with TRBD1. This CDR3 comprises 14 residues. Germline trimming cut 3 bases from V and 7 bases from J; bases unmatched to any gene: 7. CDR1 and CDR2 (germline): SGDLS, YYNGEE. As DNA, the CDR3 is TGTGCCAGCAGCGGAACAGGGGCTCGGCAGCCCCAGCATTTT. Protein sequence: CASSGTGARQPQHF.

This chain links TRBV7-3 with TRBJ1-2; tentatively, D is TRBD1 (5 bases). Germline CDR1 reads SGHTA; CDR2 reads FQGTGA. Trimming cost V 5 bases and J 2 bases, with 18 bases left between them. This CDR3 is 16 amino acids long. The CDR3, as DNA: TGTGCCAGCAGCCCAATGGGGGGAGGACGGAACTATGGCTACACCTTC. Its protein product is CASSPMGGGRNYGYTF. Drawing the rest from reference TRBV7-3 and TRBJ1-2, the complete variable domain is GAGVSQTPSNKVTEKGKYVELRCDPISGHTALYWYRQSLGQGPEFLIYFQGTGAADDSGLPNDRFFAVRPEGSVSTLKIQRTERGDSAVYLCASSPMGGGRNYGYTFGSGTRLTVV.

The genes are TRBV18 and TRBJ1-1; D not resolved. This CDR3 has 14 residues. V was shortened by 2 bases and J by 4 bases, with 11 bases between the two germline ends. CDR1 and CDR2 from the germline V gene are KGHSH and LQKENI. CDR3 amino acids: CASSPTPGSTEAFF. For the CDR3, the DNA is TGTGCCAGCTCACCAACACCGGGGAGCACTGAAGCTTTCTTT.

This clone is a singleton in its sample. The CDR3 DNA reads TGCAGCGTTGACGGTCAGACAGGCACGAAAAACATTCAGTACTTC. Its translation: CSVDGQTGTKNIQYF. The chain links TRBV29-1 to TRBJ2-4, with TRBD1 as a possible D gene (6 bases). V was trimmed by 3 bases and J by 4 bases, leaving 16 bases between them. This CDR3 is built from 15 residues. Per germline, CDR1 SQVTM and CDR2 ANQGSEA.

The V and J genes are TRBV7-2 and TRBJ2-3; D call uncertain. The CDR3 consists of 15 residues. Germline CDR1 reads SGHTA; CDR2 reads FQGNSA. V was cut by 1 base and J by 4 bases, with 12 bases left in between. This CDR3 reads CASSLGSQAADTQYF. The CDR3 nucleotides are TGTGCCAGCAGCTTAGGGTCTCAGGCCGCAGATACGCAGTATTTT.

The chain employs TRBV21-1 and TRBJ1-5. TRBV21-1 represents a pseudogene. The CDR3 consists of 13 residues. The CDR3: CASSKAPDQPQHF. The CDR3 DNA reads TGTGCCAGCAGCAAAGCCCCCGATCAGCCCCAGCATTTT.

The V call is TRBV4-1, the J call TRBJ1-2, with D uncertain. This CDR3 is built from 15 residues. Germline V gene lookup returns CDR1 MGHRA and CDR2 YSYEKL. The V end was cut by 0 bases, the J end by 4 bases, with 12 bases between. The CDR3 region is CASSQDVGAGYGYTF. The DNA for the CDR3 is TGCGCCAGCAGCCAAGATGTAGGAGCTGGCTATGGCTACACCTTC.

This chain links TRBV6-7 with TRBJ2-7; possible D gene TRBD1, 5 bases. TRBV6-7 belongs to the ORF category, with a function that is uncertain. This CDR3 has 16 amino acids. The V gene lost 0 bases and the J gene lost 3 bases, with 15 bases spanning the gap. The CDR3 region is CASSYSILVRGYEQYF. CDR3 sequence (DNA): TGTGCCAGCAGTTACTCGATTCTGGTTAGGGGCTACGAGCAGTACTTC.

This rearrangement joins TRBV5-6 to TRBJ1-6; D not resolved. V was cut by 0 bases and J by 0 bases, with 10 bases left in between. CDR3 length: 17 amino acids. Germline CDR1 reads SGHDT; CDR2 reads YYEEEE. CDR3: CASSLVGRSSYNSPLHF. In DNA, the CDR3 is TGTGCCAGCAGCTTGGTCGGGAGGAGCTCCTATAATTCACCCCTCCACTTT.

This chain uses TRBV6-6 with TRBJ1-6; a weak D match, TRBD1 (5 bases). CDR3 length: 14 residues. Trimming removed 8 bases from V and 7 bases from J, with 15 bases in between. CDR1 is MNHNY, CDR2 SVGAGI, per germline (reference sequence). CDR3 residues: CASSSRVANSPLHF. The CDR3 DNA follows: TGTGCCAGCTCAAGCAGGGTGGCAAATTCACCCCTCCACTTT.

The rearrangement joins TRBV6-5 to TRBJ1-2; D call uncertain. This CDR3 contains 13 residues. CDR1 is MNHEY and CDR2 is SVGAGI in the germline V gene. V was clipped by 6 bases and J by 7 bases, with 15 bases between them. The CDR3 sequence: CASRPGGGGGYTF. The DNA of the CDR3 is TGTGCCAGCAGGCCCGGTGGTGGCGGTGGCTACACCTTC.

The chain recombines TRBV29-1 with TRBJ2-7, with TRBD1 identical over 9 bases. Germline trimming cut 6 bases from V and 2 bases from J; bases unmatched to any gene: 2. The CDR3 is 12 amino acids. The germline CDR1 and CDR2 sequences are SQVTM and ANQGSEA. The CDR3 DNA reads TGCAGCGTGGGGGACAGGGCCTACGAGCAGTACTTC. This encodes CSVGDRAYEQYF.

The chain links TRBV20-1 to TRBJ1-6; D is uncertain. V was trimmed by 3 bases and J by 6 bases, leaving 12 bases between them. This CDR3 contains 14 residues. Germline V gene data show CDR1 as DFQATT and CDR2 as SNEGSKA (reference sequence). CDR3 region: CSASSAGGNSPLHF. Here the CDR3 DNA reads TGCAGTGCTAGTTCGGCAGGAGGTAATTCACCCCTCCACTTT.

This clone turned up a few times. The CDR3 loop reads CASSLLGGLNTEAFF. CDR3 bases: TGTGCCAGCAGTTTACTGGGGGGGTTGAACACTGAAGCTTTCTTT. The V call is TRBV27, the J call TRBJ1-1; possible D gene TRBD1, 5 bases. Germline CDR1 reads MNHEY; CDR2 reads SMNVEV (reference sequence). V was pared by 2 bases and J by 0 bases, with 10 bases between. The CDR3 is 15 amino acids.

The chain combines TRBV11-3 with TRBJ1-1, with 10 bases fitting TRBD1. Germline V gene data show CDR1 as SGHNT and CDR2 as YENEEA. V was clipped by 5 bases and J by 8 bases; unmatched bases: 2. The CDR3 is 12 amino acids. The CDR3 loop is CASSPGQGEAFF. The CDR3 DNA follows: TGTGCCAGCAGCCCGGGACAGGGGGAAGCTTTCTTT.